The rows below give T cell receptor beta chains drawn from one sample of a study of blood T cell repertoires in COVID-19. Generated by immunoSEQ multiplex PCR, the TCRdb table keeps only in-frame clones and is missing some. This table has over 40,000 clones, roughly 85% appearing once. The material sequenced was peripheral blood. The source of these receptors is a man older than 75 with acute or convalescent COVID-19. Both conserved end residues are part of each CDR3. A D gene is named only where the DNA matches it firmly. A row's size may be missing; if present it is once, few, many or a size class.

j_call clone_size d_call v_call cdr3_nt cdr3_aa
TRBJ1-4 once - TRBV9 TGTGCCAGCAGCACCCGGGAGGGGGCAACTAATGAAAAACTGTTTTTT CASSTREGATNEKLFF
TRBJ1-1 - - TRBV5-4 TGTGCCAGCAGCTTACAGGGTGATGGGACTGAAGCTTTCTTT CASSLQGDGTEAFF
TRBJ1-1 - - TRBV29-1 TGCAGCGTTTCGGAGGACACTGAAGCTTTCTTT CSVSEDTEAFF
TRBJ2-2 - - TRBV12-3/TRBV12-4 TGTGCCAGCAGGACAGTCACCGGGGAGCTGTTTTTT CASRTVTGELFF
TRBJ2-7 - TRBD2 TRBV6-6 TGTGCCAGCATGTATGGGCTAGCGGGGGTCTACGAGCAGTACTTC CASMYGLAGVYEQYF
TRBJ2-2 - TRBD2 TRBV18 TGTGCCAGCTCACCCGCTAGCGGGGCGAACACCGGGGAGCTGTTTTTT CASSPASGANTGELFF
TRBJ2-3 - - TRBV24-1 TGTGCCACCAGTGATTCCGGGGGAACAGATACGCAGTATTTT CATSDSGGTDTQYF
TRBJ2-2 once - TRBV5-1 TGCGCCAGCAGCCCCAGGGAGGACACCGGGGAGCTGTTTTTT CASSPREDTGELFF
TRBJ2-1 - TRBD2 TRBV3-1/TRBV3-2 TGTGCCAGCAGCCTCCGGACTAGCGGAGCCAATGAGCAGTTCTTC CASSLRTSGANEQFF
TRBJ1-4 - - TRBV19 TGTGCCAGTAGTTTCGTGGGACACTCTAATGAAAAACTGTTTTTT CASSFVGHSNEKLFF
TRBJ1-2 - TRBD1 TRBV19 TGTGCCAGTAGTATGGGCCTGGGACAGTCTAACTATGGCTACACCTTC CASSMGLGQSNYGYTF
TRBJ1-1 - - TRBV30 TGTGCCTGGGCCCGAGAGGGCCCTCTTAGTGAAGCTTTCTTT CAWAREGPLSEAFF
TRBJ2-7 few TRBD1 TRBV2 TGTGCCAGCAGTGAAGCGCTAGGGACAGGGAAATACGAGCAGTACTTC CASSEALGTGKYEQYF
TRBJ2-5 - - TRBV6-6 TGTGCCAGCAGTTTCGGGACACCCAAAGAGACCCAGTACTTC CASSFGTPKETQYF
TRBJ2-5 - TRBD1 TRBV2 TGTGCCAGCAGACATACGACAGGGGGGAAAGAGACCCAGTACTTC CASRHTTGGKETQYF
TRBJ2-1 once TRBD2 TRBV5-1 TGCGCCAGCATGCCCGGGGGGGGTAATGAGCAGTTCTTC CASMPGGGNEQFF
TRBJ1-2 - - TRBV7-2 TGTGCCAGCAGTTTTAATCCGGGAGCTAACTATGGCTACACCTTC CASSFNPGANYGYTF
TRBJ2-7 - TRBD2 TRBV19 TGTGCCAGTAGGAAAGCGGGGGGGCCCTACGAGCAGTACTTC CASRKAGGPYEQYF
TRBJ1-2 - - TRBV19 TGTGCCAGTGGCTTTTATGGCTACACCTTC CASGFYGYTF
TRBJ1-1 few - TRBV6-2/TRBV6-3 TGTGCCAGCAGTTACAGACGACAGACCACTGAAGCTTTCTTT CASSYRRQTTEAFF
TRBJ2-1 - - TRBV30 TGTGCCTGGAAGGACTGGGAGGAGCAGTTCTTC CAWKDWEEQFF
TRBJ1-6 - TRBD1 TRBV12-3/TRBV12-4 TGTGCCACCGGGACAGTCAATTCACCCCTCCACTTT CATGTVNSPLHF
TRBJ2-7 - - TRBV18 TGTGCCAGCTCACCACCGCAAAAGGGTGTGGACAACGAGCAGTACTTC CASSPPQKGVDNEQYF
TRBJ1-4 - - TRBV27 TGTGCCAGCAAGGGGGGGGCATGGAATGAAAAACTGTTTTTT CASKGGAWNEKLFF